The 19 T cell receptor beta chains presented below share a single source sample, sequenced in a study of cytomegalovirus exposure and HLA in healthy donors. PCR employed 60 Vbeta and 13 Jbeta primers. Produced via immunoSEQ multiplex PCR; TCRdb's table is partial and in-frame only. Of more than 95,000 clones in the sample, 55% to 75% are singletons; the top ten hold 3% to 4%. Sequences were obtained from PBMCs. Receptor source: a man aged 25-40 years in good health and CMV-seronegative.

The chain carries TRBV13 and TRBJ2-3; 9 bases match TRBD2. CDR1 is PRHDT and CDR2 is FYEKMQ in the germline V gene (reference sequence). The CDR3 is 16 residues long. V dropped 0 bases and J dropped 0; count of bases not matched to a gene: 1. CDR3 in amino acids: CASSLGLAGSTDTQYF. Here the CDR3 DNA reads TGTGCCAGCAGCTTAGGCCTAGCGGGGAGCACAGATACGCAGTATTTT. The variable domain in full, completed from reference TRBV13 and TRBJ2-3, reads AAGVIQSPRHLIKEKRETATLKCYPIPRHDTVYWYQQGPGQDPQFLISFYEKMQSDKGSIPDRFSAQQFSDYHSELNMSSLELGDSALYFCASSLGLAGSTDTQYFGPGTRLTVL.

The chain is built from TRBV4-3 and TRBJ2-1, with 14 nucleotides matching TRBD2. The CDR3 has 17 amino acids. Germline V lookup: CDR1 LGHNA, CDR2 YSLEER. Germline trimming cut 0 bases from V and 5 bases from J; bases unmatched to any gene: 3. In nucleotides, the CDR3 is TGCGCCAGCAGCCAAGATCGGGGACTAGCGGGGGACAATGAGCAGTTCTTC. Translating gives CASSQDRGLAGDNEQFF.

Of note for this clone: At one end, the junction sequence differs from germline, possibly due to a read error. This chain joins TRBV7-9 and TRBJ1-1; weak D call: TRBD1 (6 bases). Per germline, CDR1 SEHNR and CDR2 FQNEAQ (reference sequence). CDR3 length: 17 amino acids. Written as DNA, the CDR3 is TGTTCCAGCAGCTCCCCCTGGCCGGACAGATATAACACTGAAGCTTTCTTT. Its protein is CSSSSPWPDRYNTEAFF. The full variable domain, with the rest looked up from reference TRBV7-9 and TRBJ1-1, is DTGVSQNPRHKITKRGQNVTFRCDPISEHNRLYWYRQTLGQGPEFLTYFQNEAQLEKSRLLSDRFSAERPKGSFSTLEIQRTEQGDSAMYLCSSSSPWPDRYNTEAFFGQGTRLTVV.

The V and J genes are TRBV10-3 and TRBJ2-3, with 8 bases that match TRBD2. The germline gives CDR1 ENHRY, CDR2 SYGVKD. With 2 bases clipped from V and 3 bases from J, the junction kept 13 bases outside the gene matches. The CDR3 spans 18 residues. CDR3 DNA sequence: TGTGCCATCAGTGAGACCCAGCGGGGGTCCCCTGGGACAGATACGCAGTATTTT. Residues: CAISETQRGSPGTDTQYF.

The V gene is TRBV18, the J gene TRBJ2-2; 11 bases fit TRBD2. After removal of 0 bases from V and 9 bases from J, the junction contained 6 bases not matched to a gene. This CDR3 has 16 residues. Germline V gives CDR1 KGHSH, CDR2 LQKENI. CDR3 in DNA: TGTGCCAGCTCACCACCCACTAGCGGGGGTATCCGGGAGCTGTTTTTT. Its translation is CASSPPTSGGIRELFF.

This CDR3 is CASSLGQGPSNQPQHF. CDR3 DNA: TGCGCCAGCAGCTTGGGACAGGGTCCTAGCAATCAGCCCCAGCATTTT. The J gene is TRBJ1-5, the V gene TRBV5-1; 7 bases line up with TRBD1. This CDR3 region has 16 residues. CDR1 and CDR2 (germline): SGHRS, YFSETQ. V was clipped by 0 bases and J by 0 bases; unmatched bases: 3.

This clone was seen once. V and J are TRBV5-6 and TRBJ1-5; 8 bases fit TRBD1. Germline lookup yields CDR1 SGHDT and CDR2 YYEEEE. The CDR3 runs to 16 residues. V gave up 3 bases and J gave up 2 bases; unmatched junction bases: 7. The CDR3 coding sequence is TGTGCCAGCAGCTACGGTGCAGGGGGCGGCAATCAGCCCCAGCATTTT. Encoded protein: CASSYGAGGGNQPQHF.

V gene TRBV18 combines with J gene TRBJ1-1; TRBD1 agrees at 8 bases. Germline trimming cut 6 bases from V and 6 bases from J; bases unmatched to any gene: 9. Germline-derived CDR1 and CDR2 are KGHSH and LQKENI. This CDR3 is built from 14 residues. In DNA form, the CDR3 reads TGTGCCAGCTCCTTCGACGACAGGGGACCTGAAGCTTTCTTT. It yields the protein CASSFDDRGPEAFF.

This chain uses TRBV4-3 with TRBJ2-1, with D hard to call. Trimming removed 0 bases from V and 2 bases from J, with 11 bases in between. CDR1 and CDR2 from the germline V gene are LGHNA and YSLEER. The CDR3 contains 16 residues. This chain's CDR3 is CASSQDARLAYNEQFF. The CDR3 DNA follows: TGCGCCAGCAGCCAAGACGCTCGGCTAGCCTACAATGAGCAGTTCTTC.

A single count supports this clone. This chain uses TRBV5-1 with TRBJ1-1; no firm D call. This CDR3 comprises 12 residues. Germline V gene sequence: CDR1 SGHRS, CDR2 YFSETQ. V gave up 0 bases and J gave up 7 bases, with 7 bases separating them. The CDR3 sequence: CASSLAGIEAFF. Written as DNA, the CDR3 is TGCGCCAGCAGCTTGGCGGGGATTGAAGCTTTCTTT.

This clone appeared a few times. This sequence joins TRBV30 and TRBJ2-2; 9 bases line up with TRBD2. V gave up 0 bases and J gave up 1 base; unmatched junction bases: 6. Germline values: CDR1 GTSNPN, CDR2 SVGIG (reference sequence). The CDR3 totals 17 residues. The CDR3 DNA reads as TGTGCCTGGAGTGTAGGGCAGACTAGCGGGAACACCGGGGAGCTGTTTTTT. It translates to CAWSVGQTSGNTGELFF.

This sequence joins TRBV5-1 and TRBJ2-7; D uncertain. Deletions cut 5 bases from V and 4 bases from J, with 7 bases between. The CDR3 length is 11 residues. Germline values: CDR1 SGHRS, CDR2 YFSETQ. The CDR3 sequence: CASSTTYEQYF. The CDR3, as DNA: TGCGCCAGCAGTACCACTTACGAGCAGTACTTC.

A few counts support this clone. The chain joins TRBV5-1 to TRBJ2-5; 10 nucleotides agree with TRBD2. The CDR3 runs to 16 residues. CDR1 and CDR2 from the germline V gene are SGHRS and YFSETQ. Trimming took 0 bases from V and 1 from J; bases not matched to a gene: 3. In DNA form, the CDR3 reads TGCGCCAGCAGCTTGGGGTCTAGCGGGGGCCAAGAGACCCAGTACTTC. It translates to CASSLGSSGGQETQYF.

The chain joins TRBV6-6 to TRBJ1-6; TRBD1 is a possible D gene (6 bases). In germline, CDR1 is MNHNY, CDR2 SVGAGI (reference sequence). V was trimmed by 7 bases and J by 4 bases, leaving 11 bases between them. This CDR3 comprises 14 residues. The CDR3 protein is CASNYRAYNSPLHF. CDR3 DNA sequence: TGTGCCAGCAACTACAGGGCTTATAATTCACCCCTCCACTTT.

The chain carries TRBV19 and TRBJ2-2, with D possibly matching TRBD2 (6 bases). CDR3 length equals 16 residues. Trimming shortened V by 7 bases and J by 0 bases, and 15 bases separated the two germline ends. Looked up from germline, CDR1 is LNHDA and CDR2 is SQIVND (reference sequence). CDR3 sequence: CASTLETRPNTGELFF. The CDR3 DNA sequence: TGTGCCAGTACCCTAGAGACTAGGCCGAACACCGGGGAGCTGTTTTTT.

This rearrangement joins TRBV25-1 to TRBJ2-7; 10 bases agree with TRBD1. This CDR3 has 15 residues. Germline-derived CDR1 and CDR2 are MGHDK and SYGVNS. J lost 2 bases, V lost 3 bases, and 4 bases had no gene match. The CDR3 region is CASSDTGTGAYEQYF. CDR3 sequence (DNA): TGTGCCAGCAGTGATACCGGGACAGGGGCCTACGAGCAGTACTTC.

J is TRBJ1-5 and V is TRBV13; no clear D. V dropped 6 bases and J dropped 6 bases, with 15 bases sitting between them. Germline CDR1 and CDR2: PRHDT and FYEKMQ (reference sequence). This CDR3 comprises 14 residues. The CDR3 nucleotides read TGTGCCAGCAGTCGTAGAGGAGTGGGTCAGCCCCAGCATTTT. Protein product: CASSRRGVGQPQHF.

The rearrangement joins TRBV5-1 to TRBJ1-2; D perhaps matches TRBD1 (6 bases). The V end lost 3 bases, the J end lost 1 base, and 13 bases lay between the germline ends. Germline V CDR1 and CDR2: SGHRS, YFSETQ. The CDR3 runs to 15 residues. In nucleotides, the CDR3 is TGCGCCAGCAGCTCTTCCCCAGGGGATAACTATGGCTACACCTTC. Translation: CASSSSPGDNYGYTF.

The DNA of the CDR3 is TGTGCCAGCGGTCCGGCGAACACCGGGGAGCTGTTTTTT. It is translated as CASGPANTGELFF. The chain has TRBV28 and TRBJ2-2; D gene unclear. The germline CDR1 and CDR2 sequences are MDHEN and SYDVKM. V gave up 8 bases and J gave up 0 bases, with 7 bases separating them. The CDR3 has 13 residues.